One sample yielded the 28 T cell receptor beta chains listed below, sequenced in a study of response to subunit inactivated influenza vaccine (dated by TCRdb to the late 2010s). To prepare the library, RT-PCR was applied. The sequencing machine was an Illumina HiSeq 2500. TCRdb took the public reads, trimmed them with fastp at Q25, ran MiXCR for clone calling and kept in-frame beta chains. Duplicate CDR3 protein sequences are folded into a single record with the most common DNA and genes. Recorded for this sample are around 760,000 distinct CDR3 sequences; about 14% of them occurred a single time. Around 7.3% of the sample lies in the top ten. The specimen comprised PBMCs from blood, sampled 14 to 15 days before vaccination. The source of these receptors is a man in his fifties who received an inactivated influenza vaccine. Donor details come from another sample of the same person, matched by shared clones.

The chain is built from TRBV4-3 and TRBJ2-5; D ambiguous. The CDR3 is 13 amino acids. V gave up 0 bases and J gave up 3 bases, with 5 bases separating them. Germline V gives CDR1 LGHNA, CDR2 YSLEER. The CDR3 coding sequence is TGCGCCAGCAGCCAAGAGGATAAAGAGACCCAGTACTTC. This gives the protein CASSQEDKETQYF.

The rearrangement uses TRBV15 and TRBJ2-1; 8 bases map to TRBD2. V lost 4 bases, J lost 10 bases, and 9 bases stayed unmatched. Germline assignment: CDR1 LNHNV and CDR2 YYDKDF (reference sequence). The CDR3 loop spans 14 amino acids. The CDR3 spells CATSTLAGGGEQFF. The CDR3 bases are TGTGCCACCAGCACTCTAGCGGGCGGAGGGGAGCAGTTCTTC.

This clonotype has only a few counts. The genes are TRBV12-3 or TRBV12-4 and TRBJ2-2; perhaps TRBD1 as D (5 bases). The V end was cut by 3 bases, the J end by 2 bases, with 13 bases between. The CDR3 is 16 amino acids. The CDR3 DNA sequence: TGTGCCAGCAGTTTTATAGGACACCCAAACACCGGGGAGCTGTTTTTT. Its protein product is CASSFIGHPNTGELFF.

CDR3 nucleotide sequence: TGTGCCAGCAGCCGGACAGGGCAGGAAACGAAAAACTATGGCTACACCTTC. This encodes CASSRTGQETKNYGYTF. The chain carries TRBV3-1 and TRBJ1-2, with 8 bases identical to TRBD1. V dropped 4 bases and J dropped 2; count of bases not matched to a gene: 12. CDR1 is LGHDT, CDR2 YNNKEL, per germline (reference sequence). The CDR3 has 17 amino acids.

The V call is TRBV6-1, the J call TRBJ2-7; D not resolved. CDR1 and CDR2 from the germline V gene are MNHNS and SASEGT. Trimming cost V 8 bases and J 2 bases, with 13 bases left between them. This CDR3 region has 13 residues. The CDR3 DNA reads TGTGCCAGCCTTTCAGGCGGAACCTACGAGCAGTACTTC. Amino acids: CASLSGGTYEQYF.

This clonotype was picked up a small number of times. The chain links TRBV5-1 to TRBJ1-2; D ambiguous. The CDR3 has 15 amino acids. Trimming took 0 bases from V and 4 from J, leaving 13 bases between them. The V gene's germline CDR1 is SGHRS and CDR2 YFSETQ. CDR3 DNA sequence: TGCGCCAGCAGCTTGGGCGGTTCGGTGAGCTATGGCTACACCTTC. This sequence encodes CASSLGGSVSYGYTF.

The chain joins TRBV28 to TRBJ2-3; D unresolved. The CDR3 covers 14 residues. CDR1 and CDR2 (germline): MDHEN, SYDVKM. V lost 3 bases and J lost 6, with 13 bases in between. The CDR3 DNA reads TGTGCCAGCAGTTTTGTCCAATGGTGGGATACGCAGTATTTT. Its translation: CASSFVQWWDTQYF.

Ten or more counts support this clonotype. This chain joins TRBV6-5 and TRBJ1-1; the D is unclear. Looked up from germline, CDR1 is MNHEY and CDR2 is SVGAGI. With 0 bases removed from V and 0 bases from J, the gap between germline ends came to 14 bases. The CDR3 contains 17 residues. The CDR3 DNA is TGTGCCAGCAGTTACTCGACCAGGCTCCTCGTGAACACTGAAGCTTTCTTT. It translates to CASSYSTRLLVNTEAFF.

The chain uses TRBV6-1 and TRBJ1-2, with a weak D call TRBD1 (5 bases). V shed 6 bases and J shed 0 bases, with 11 bases lying between them. The germline gives CDR1 MNHNS, CDR2 SASEGT. CDR3 length equals 14 residues. The CDR3 DNA reads as TGTGCCAGCAGGGGGGAGGGGCCTAACTATGGCTACACCTTC. It codes for CASRGEGPNYGYTF.

The chain carries TRBV30 and TRBJ2-5; the match to TRBD1 covers 9 bases. Trimming cost V 2 bases and J 4 bases; bases outside gene matches: 2. Per the germline V gene, CDR1 is GTSNPN and CDR2 is SVGIG (reference sequence). The CDR3 length is 13 residues. The CDR3 sequence: CAWSRDRVETQYF. The CDR3 DNA follows: TGTGCCTGGAGTCGGGACAGGGTAGAGACCCAGTACTTC.

The rearrangement uses TRBV12-3 or TRBV12-4 and TRBJ1-2, with no clear D. The CDR3 length is 11 residues. Trimming took 8 bases from V and 8 from J, leaving 12 bases between them. The CDR3, as DNA: TGTGCCAGCGCGTTTGGGAGCGGCTACACCTTC. This encodes CASAFGSGYTF.

This chain links TRBV11-2 with TRBJ2-1; TRBD2 is a possible D gene (6 bases). This CDR3 spans 15 amino acids. From germline, CDR1 is SGHAT and CDR2 FQNNGV. The V end lost 6 bases, the J end lost 3 bases, and 15 bases lay between the germline ends. The CDR3 DNA is TGTGCCAGCAGAAGCGCCAGCGGGTTCTACAATGAGCAGTTCTTC. Its translation: CASRSASGFYNEQFF. Drawing the rest from reference TRBV11-2 and TRBJ2-1, the complete variable domain is EAGVAQSPRYKIIEKRQSVAFWCNPISGHATLYWYQQILGQGPKLLIQFQNNGVVDDSQLPKDRFSAERLKGVDSTLKIQPAKLEDSAVYLCASRSASGFYNEQFFGPGTRLTVL.

This clonotype was found many times. This chain connects TRBV7-2 to TRBJ1-2; D is unresolved. The CDR3 runs 14 residues. Germline assignment: CDR1 SGHTA and CDR2 FQGNSA. V lost 2 bases, J lost 11 bases, and 18 bases lay in between. CDR3 in DNA: TGTGCCAGCAGCTTACACGGGCCGACGGCTGTTTACACCTTC. Protein: CASSLHGPTAVYTF.

This sequence joins TRBV6-1 and TRBJ2-6; D is possibly TRBD2 (5 bases). CDR1 MNHNS and CDR2 SASEGT come from the germline V gene. Deletions cut 10 bases from V and 1 base from J, with 11 bases between. This CDR3 comprises 14 residues. The CDR3 DNA reads TGTGCCAACCCTGGGGAGTCTGGGGCCAACGTCCTGACTTTC. Protein: CANPGESGANVLTF.

This chain joins TRBV19 and TRBJ2-7, with TRBD2 identical over 8 bases. Germline loops: CDR1 LNHDA, CDR2 SQIVND (reference sequence). V was clipped by 3 bases and J by 2 bases; unmatched bases: 6. This CDR3 spans 15 amino acids. The CDR3 loop reads CASSIHPGGPYEQYF. CDR3 bases: TGTGCCAGTAGTATTCATCCGGGAGGGCCCTACGAGCAGTACTTC.

The chain combines TRBV12-3 or TRBV12-4 with TRBJ2-1; 12 bases align to TRBD2. V lost 6 bases to trimming and J lost 9 bases; unmatched junction nucleotides: 6. The CDR3 contains 14 residues. CDR3 nucleotide sequence: TGTGCCAGCAGCAGGACTAGCGGGATAGGTGAGCAGTTCTTC. Translation gives CASSRTSGIGEQFF.

This clonotype has just a few counts. The J gene is TRBJ2-2, the V gene TRBV11-2; tentatively, D is TRBD1 or TRBD2 (6 bases each). CDR1 and CDR2 (germline): SGHAT, FQNNGV. The CDR3 loop spans 14 amino acids. The V end was cut by 1 base, the J end by 7 bases, with 10 bases between. The CDR3 protein is CASSLAEGVGELFF. DNA for the CDR3: TGTGCCAGCAGCTTAGCGGAGGGGGTCGGGGAGCTGTTTTTT.

This clonotype was found a few times. The chain joins TRBV12-3 or TRBV12-4 to TRBJ2-3; possibly TRBD2 for D (5 bases). CDR3 length: 16 residues. The ends were cut back, 6 bases at V and 1 base at J, with 17 bases in the middle. The chain's CDR3 is CASSQRLRAGTDTQYF. CDR3 nucleotides: TGTGCCAGCAGCCAAAGGTTGAGGGCTGGCACAGATACGCAGTATTTT.

As DNA, the CDR3 is TGTGCCAGCTCAAAGGACACGGGGGCAGATACGCAGTATTTT. Translated: CASSKDTGADTQYF. This chain connects TRBV18 to TRBJ2-3; tentatively, D is TRBD2 (6 bases). CDR1 KGHSH and CDR2 LQKENI come from the germline V gene. The CDR3 consists of 14 residues. V was trimmed by 5 bases and J by 4 bases, leaving 13 bases between them.

The chain links TRBV4-3 to TRBJ1-6; no reliable D call. Germline values: CDR1 LGHNA, CDR2 YSLEER. The CDR3 is 14 residues long. V gave up 0 bases and J gave up 9 bases, with 9 bases separating them. The CDR3 loop is CASSQDRASSPLHF. The CDR3 DNA reads TGCGCCAGCAGCCAAGACCGAGCTAGTTCACCCCTCCACTTT.

The rearrangement uses TRBV29-1 and TRBJ1-2, with D perhaps TRBD1 (5 bases). Germline V lookup: CDR1 SQVTM, CDR2 ANQGSEA. This CDR3 has 13 residues. Trimming removed 3 bases at V and 3 bases at J, with 11 bases between. As DNA, the CDR3 is TGCAGCGTTGAGGACATTCTTTACTATGGCTACACCTTC. Translated: CSVEDILYYGYTF. The whole variable domain, remainder taken from reference TRBV29-1 and TRBJ1-2, is SAVISQKPSRDICQRGTSLTIQCQVDSQVTMMFWYRQQPGQSLTLIATANQGSEATYESGFVIDKFPISRPNLTFSTLTVSNMSPEDSSIYLCSVEDILYYGYTFGSGTRLTVV.

The chain couples TRBV10-3 to TRBJ2-2; D unresolved. Trimming left V 5 bases short and J 2 bases short, with 21 bases between. The V gene's germline CDR1 is ENHRY and CDR2 SYGVKD. This CDR3 is built from 18 residues. The CDR3 DNA sequence: TGTGCCATCAGTTTAAGCCCGGTTTTCTCGGAAAACACCGGGGAGCTGTTTTTT. Translation gives CAISLSPVFSENTGELFF.

This clonotype came up a few times. The rearrangement links TRBV4-2 to TRBJ2-7; D tentatively reads TRBD1 or TRBD2 (5 bases each). The germline V and J ends were trimmed by 0 bases and 11 bases, with 14 bases remaining between them. The germline V gene encodes CDR1 LGHNA and CDR2 YNFKEQ. This CDR3 has 13 residues. CDR3 sequence reads: CASSQEMGTPKYF. The CDR3, as DNA: TGTGCCAGCAGCCAAGAAATGGGGACGCCGAAGTACTTC.

This clonotype occurred a few times. The chain has TRBV12-3 or TRBV12-4 and TRBJ2-3, with D perhaps matching TRBD2 (7 bases). The CDR3 covers 16 residues. The V end lost 5 bases, the J end lost 4 bases, and 19 bases lay between the germline ends. The CDR3 loop is CASSPLVGGAPDTQYF. The CDR3 nucleotides read TGTGCCAGCAGTCCCCTAGTGGGGGGGGCCCCAGATACGCAGTATTTT.

The rearrangement joins TRBV6-5 to TRBJ2-2, with unresolved D. From germline, CDR1 is MNHEY and CDR2 SVGAGI. This CDR3 spans 14 amino acids. V was cut by 0 bases and J by 7 bases, with 9 bases left in between. The CDR3 DNA reads TGTGCCAGCAGTTACTCCTTCGGTCGCGGGGAGCTGTTTTTT. Protein sequence: CASSYSFGRGELFF.

The rearrangement joins TRBV5-1 to TRBJ1-1, with TRBD1 matching 8 bases. Germline assignment: CDR1 SGHRS and CDR2 YFSETQ. J was trimmed by 2 bases and V by 0 bases; bases with no gene match: 6. The CDR3 contains 16 residues. CDR3: CASSLGSGGGNTEAFF. The CDR3 DNA reads TGCGCCAGCAGCTTGGGGTCAGGGGGCGGAAACACTGAAGCTTTCTTT.

This clonotype was seen ten or more times. J is TRBJ1-1 and V is TRBV9, with a tentative D call TRBD1 (6 bases). The germline gives CDR1 SGDLS, CDR2 YYNGEE. V lost 0 bases, J lost 0 bases, and 6 bases lay in between. This CDR3 has 14 amino acids. CDR3 amino acids: CASSVAGVNTEAFF. For the CDR3, the DNA is TGTGCCAGCAGCGTAGCAGGGGTGAACACTGAAGCTTTCTTT.

The V call is TRBV6-5, the J call TRBJ2-7, with a weak D call TRBD2 (5 bases). Germline V gene data show CDR1 as MNHEY and CDR2 as SVGAGI. This CDR3 region has 14 residues. V was shortened by 2 bases and J by 4 bases, with 12 bases between the two germline ends. The CDR3 DNA follows: TGTGCCAGCAGTTACACGGGAACCGGATACGAGCAGTACTTC. Translated: CASSYTGTGYEQYF.